This T cell receptor (beta chain) was profiled in a study of beta chain features in type 1 diabetes. Study-level findings and limits: TCRB CDR3 length was moderately but significantly reduced in all four CD4+ subsets of Type 1 diabetes patients.

As concerns this clone: Its cognate antigen is unknown.

V shed 2 bases and J 4 bases; nucleotides not matched to a gene: 6. The germline V gene has CDR1 MNHNY and CDR2 SVGAGI (reference sequence). The length of the CDR3 is 16 residues. As every portion of the isolated RNA was reverse transcribed, the sequencing read expressed TCRB transcripts. Profiling relied on immunoSEQ multiplex PCR, and the TCRdb table lists in-frame clones only, not all of them. The table lists about 650,000 clones, approximately 13% of them singletons. Blood was drawn once from each donor into heparinised tubes. The draws averaged around 0.12 L. The clonotype originates from a man aged 30 to 39 with type 1 diabetes. This chain links TRBV6-6 with TRBJ1-4; 8 nucleotides line up with TRBD1. The sequencing sample was made of naive CD4+ T cells from blood. Written as DNA, the CDR3 is TGTGCCAGCAGTTACCGGGACAGGCAGGGTAATGAAAAACTGTTTTTT. Residues: CASSYRDRQGNEKLFF.